Below are 30 T cell receptor beta chains sequenced from a single sample in a study of cytomegalovirus exposure and HLA in healthy donors. Primers included in the PCR were 60 Vbeta and 13 Jbeta primers. TCRdb's copy holds only in-frame clones and misses some; the assay was immunoSEQ multiplex PCR. This sample has 150,000 to 200,000 clones, with over 65% found just once. The source material was PBMCs. The receptors originated from a man aged 18 to 29 in good health and CMV-seronegative.

The chain uses TRBV28 and TRBJ1-5; a possible D gene is TRBD1 (5 bases). The V end lost 7 bases, the J end lost 5 bases, and 15 bases lay between the germline ends. Germline loops: CDR1 MDHEN, CDR2 SYDVKM. This CDR3 is 14 amino acids long. The CDR3, as DNA: TGTGCCAGCACCTTGGGAGGGACGGATCAGCCCCAGCATTTT. This gives the protein CASTLGGTDQPQHF.

This rearrangement joins TRBV6-1 to TRBJ1-1; D possibly corresponds to TRBD1 (6 bases). V lost 2 bases, J lost 7 bases, and 14 bases lay in between. The CDR3 loop spans 14 amino acids. Germline values: CDR1 MNHNS, CDR2 SASEGT. The CDR3 reads CASSERAAGDEAFF. Here the CDR3 DNA reads TGTGCCAGCAGTGAAAGGGCGGCAGGGGATGAAGCTTTCTTT.

This clone has more than one count but fewer than ten. The J gene is TRBJ1-2, the V gene TRBV4-2; maybe TRBD1 (6 bases). V lost 0 bases and J 7 bases, leaving 18 bases between the germline ends. The CDR3 is 16 residues long. Germline V gives CDR1 LGHNA, CDR2 YNFKEQ. The CDR3 reads CASSQDNTGPRCGYTF. The CDR3 DNA sequence: TGTGCCAGCAGCCAAGATAACACAGGGCCCAGGTGTGGCTACACCTTC.

The chain has TRBV11-3 and TRBJ2-3; possibly TRBD2 for D (5 bases). Germline-derived CDR1 and CDR2 are SGHNT and YENEEA. Trimming shortened V by 0 bases and J by 2 bases, and 6 bases separated the two germline ends. CDR3 length: 14 residues. Here the CDR3 reads CASSLEADTDTQYF. CDR3 bases: TGTGCCAGCAGCTTAGAAGCGGACACAGATACGCAGTATTTT.

This clone was detected a few times. The chain carries TRBV25-1 and TRBJ2-5; 8 bases fit TRBD1. This CDR3 comprises 16 residues. V trimming: 1 base; J trimming: 4 bases; junction bases outside the gene matches: 8. Germline-derived CDR1 and CDR2 are MGHDK and SYGVNS. CDR3 loop: CASSEFRTGKGETQYF. CDR3 in DNA: TGTGCCAGCAGTGAATTTCGGACAGGGAAGGGAGAGACCCAGTACTTC.

The chain has TRBV5-1 and TRBJ2-7; D possibly corresponds to TRBD1 (6 bases). Germline assignment: CDR1 SGHRS and CDR2 YFSETQ. This CDR3 comprises 14 residues. Trimming pared 0 bases from V and 4 bases from J, leaving 11 bases between. The DNA for the CDR3 is TGCGCCAGCAGCTTGGACAGGGACCTTTACGAGCAGTACTTC. Its protein is CASSLDRDLYEQYF. Full variable domain (missing parts from reference TRBV5-1 and TRBJ2-7): KAGVTQTPRYLIKTRGQQVTLSCSPISGHRSVSWYQQTPGQGLQFLFEYFSETQRNKGNFPGRFSGRQFSNSRSEMNVSTLELGDSALYLCASSLDRDLYEQYFGPGTRLTVT.

The chain links TRBV19 to TRBJ2-2; 7 bases are shared with TRBD1. CDR3 size: 14 residues. CDR1 is LNHDA and CDR2 is SQIVND in the germline V gene (reference sequence). V was pared by 6 bases and J by 4 bases, with 5 bases of the junction left unmatched. CDR3 DNA sequence: TGTGCCAGTAGCGACAGGGTCTTCACCGGGGAGCTGTTTTTT. Amino acids: CASSDRVFTGELFF. Complete variable domain (other parts from reference TRBV19 and TRBJ2-2): DGGITQSPKYLFRKEGQNVTLSCEQNLNHDAMYWYRQDPGQGLRLIYYSQIVNDFQKGDIAEGYSVSREKKESFPLTVTSAQKNPTAFYLCASSDRVFTGELFFGEGSRLTVL.

This clone showed up just once. The chain recombines TRBV28 with TRBJ1-1, with 12 bases matching TRBD1. Germline CDR1 MDHEN, CDR2 SYDVKM. The CDR3 consists of 18 residues. V gave up 6 bases and J gave up 5 bases; unmatched junction bases: 16. CDR3 nucleotide sequence: TGTGCCAGCAGGACTCCTCGGGACAGGGGGCGTGGAGGAACTGAAGCTTTCTTT. Translation: CASRTPRDRGRGGTEAFF.

This chain joins TRBV19 and TRBJ2-1, with 8 bases that match TRBD1. With 3 bases clipped from V and 4 bases from J, the junction kept 5 bases outside the gene matches. Germline CDR1 reads LNHDA; CDR2 reads SQIVND (reference sequence). The CDR3 extends over 15 amino acids. The CDR3 protein is CASSMRTGTYNEQFF. The CDR3 region has the DNA TGTGCCAGTAGTATGAGGACAGGGACTTACAATGAGCAGTTCTTC.

The genes are TRBV30 and TRBJ2-7; the match to TRBD2 covers 9 bases. This CDR3 region has 15 residues. Trimming cost V 4 bases and J 5 bases; bases outside gene matches: 12. CDR1 and CDR2 from the germline V gene are GTSNPN and SVGIG (reference sequence). The CDR3 coding sequence is TGTGCCTGGACCCAAGGGAGGGTAGCGGGAGACGAGCAGTACTTC. Its translation is CAWTQGRVAGDEQYF. Drawing the rest from reference TRBV30 and TRBJ2-7, the complete variable domain is SQTIHQWPATLVQPVGSPLSLECTVEGTSNPNLYWYRQAAGRGLQLLFYSVGIGQISSEVPQNLSASRPQDRQFILSSKKLLLSDSGFYLCAWTQGRVAGDEQYFGPGTRLTVT.

The count of this clone is one. The V call is TRBV2, the J call TRBJ1-1, with TRBD1 matching 7 bases. V was pared by 9 bases and J by 0 bases, with 13 bases of the junction left unmatched. Germline-derived CDR1 and CDR2 are SNHLY and FYNNEI. The CDR3 length is 16 residues. CDR3 protein: CASELTGPSMNTEAFF. CDR3 bases: TGTGCCAGTGAGCTGACAGGGCCGAGCATGAACACTGAAGCTTTCTTT. Filled out from reference TRBV2 and TRBJ1-1, the complete variable domain reads EPEVTQTPSHQVTQMGQEVILRCVPISNHLYFYWYRQILGQKVEFLVSFYNNEISEKSEIFDDQFSVERPDGSNFTLKIRSTKLEDSAMYFCASELTGPSMNTEAFFGQGTRLTVV.

V gene TRBV7-2 combines with J gene TRBJ2-7; 8 positions agree with TRBD2. Germline V gives CDR1 SGHTA, CDR2 FQGNSA. V dropped 1 base and J dropped 3; count of bases not matched to a gene: 11. There are 17 residues in the CDR3. The CDR3 spells CASSLGNPAGASYEQYF. In nucleotides, the CDR3 is TGTGCCAGCAGCTTAGGAAACCCAGCGGGAGCTAGCTACGAGCAGTACTTC.

The chain employs TRBV2 and TRBJ1-1; D uncertain. The CDR3 has 13 residues. V was clipped by 4 bases and J by 1 base, with 7 bases between them. The V gene's germline CDR1 is SNHLY and CDR2 FYNNEI. This CDR3 is CASSVRQNTEAFF. The CDR3 region has the DNA TGTGCCAGCAGTGTGCGTCAGAACACTGAAGCTTTCTTT. Supplemented by reference TRBV2 and TRBJ1-1, the full variable domain reads EPEVTQTPSHQVTQMGQEVILRCVPISNHLYFYWYRQILGQKVEFLVSFYNNEISEKSEIFDDQFSVERPDGSNFTLKIRSTKLEDSAMYFCASSVRQNTEAFFGQGTRLTVV.

The chain links TRBV9 to TRBJ2-2; perhaps TRBD2 as D (6 bases). The V and J ends lost 0 bases and 7 bases respectively, with 13 bases between them. The CDR3 covers 15 residues. CDR1 and CDR2 (germline): SGDLS, YYNGEE. CDR3 loop: CASSVGAGKSGELFF. The DNA of the CDR3 is TGTGCCAGCAGCGTAGGGGCGGGGAAAAGCGGGGAGCTGTTTTTT.

This sequence joins TRBV28 and TRBJ1-1; D uncertain. Germline V gene data show CDR1 as MDHEN and CDR2 as SYDVKM. The CDR3 runs to 14 residues. V lost 5 bases to trimming and J lost 3 bases, with 13 bases between them. In DNA, the CDR3 is TGTGCCAGCAGTCCCCCGGGAACTGACACTGAAGCTTTCTTT. Protein product: CASSPPGTDTEAFF.

The chain carries TRBV2 and TRBJ1-3; TRBD1 aligns across 7 bases. V trimming: 8 bases; J trimming: 4 bases; junction bases outside the gene matches: 8. From germline, CDR1 is SNHLY and CDR2 FYNNEI. The CDR3 sequence is 14 residues long. CDR3 nucleotides: TGTGCCAGCGAGGAGGGGGCGCGAGGAAACACCATATATTTT. Translated: CASEEGARGNTIYF.

The gene calls are TRBV5-1 and TRBJ2-7; TRBD1 aligns across 7 bases. The CDR3 covers 17 residues. Looked up from germline, CDR1 is SGHRS and CDR2 is YFSETQ. The V gene end was trimmed by 0 bases and the J gene end by 0 bases; junction bases not matched to a gene: 9. CDR3 DNA: TGCGCCAGCAGCTTGGCTGGACTCCGGGACAGCTCCTACGAGCAGTACTTC. This translates into CASSLAGLRDSSYEQYF.

The CDR3 DNA sequence: TGCAGCGTTAGTGAACAGGGGGTAACTAATGAAAAACTGTTTTTT. Amino acid sequence: CSVSEQGVTNEKLFF. The chain combines TRBV29-1 with TRBJ1-4; 8 nucleotides agree with TRBD1. The CDR3 covers 15 residues. The ends lost 5 bases at V and 1 base at J; junction bases unmatched: 6. The germline V gene encodes CDR1 SQVTM and CDR2 ANQGSEA.

The rearrangement links TRBV30 to TRBJ2-1; TRBD2 matches at 7 bases. Germline V CDR1 and CDR2: GTSNPN, SVGIG (reference sequence). CDR3 length: 14 amino acids. The ends lost 2 bases at V and 9 bases at J; junction bases unmatched: 10. The CDR3 DNA follows: TGTGCCTGGAGTTTGGGCAGACTAGCCTCTGAGCAGTTCTTC. Translated, it gives CAWSLGRLASEQFF.

The chain is built from TRBV5-1 and TRBJ2-6, with TRBD2 identical over 10 bases. This CDR3 region has 18 residues. Germline values: CDR1 SGHRS, CDR2 YFSETQ. V lost 2 bases to trimming and J lost 0 bases; unmatched junction nucleotides: 5. DNA of the CDR3: TGCGCCAGCAGCTTCTTAGCGGGAGGCTTCTCTGGGGCCAACGTCCTGACTTTC. Amino acids: CASSFLAGGFSGANVLTF.

Details on this clone: Other DNA sequences in this specimen translate into the identical CDR3. The V call is TRBV9, the J call TRBJ2-1; D is possibly TRBD2 (5 bases). The CDR3 sequence is 14 residues long. Per germline, CDR1 SGDLS and CDR2 YYNGEE. V lost 0 bases, J lost 1 base, and 5 bases lay in between. The CDR3 region has the DNA TGTGCCAGCAGCGTAGCGGGATCCTACAATGAGCAGTTCTTC. It encodes CASSVAGSYNEQFF.

V usage is TRBV5-5 and J usage is TRBJ1-4, with TRBD1 matching 9 bases. CDR1 is SGHKS and CDR2 is YYEKEE in the germline V gene (reference sequence). V shed 4 bases, J shed 7 bases, and the junction held 14 bases outside the gene matches. The CDR3 loop spans 17 amino acids. Here the CDR3 reads CASSVFPRGQGPEKLFF. In DNA, the CDR3 is TGTGCCAGCAGCGTATTTCCCCGGGGACAGGGACCTGAAAAACTGTTTTTT.

This clone was detected a few times. The rearrangement uses TRBV4-2 and TRBJ1-5; TRBD1 matches at 7 bases. Germline-derived CDR1 and CDR2 are LGHNA and YNFKEQ. Losses at the gene ends were 4 bases for V and 6 bases for J; bases not matched to a gene: 12. The CDR3 contains 16 residues. CDR3 protein: CASSLLWDSGTQPQHF. In DNA, the CDR3 is TGTGCCAGCAGCCTACTATGGGACAGTGGGACTCAGCCCCAGCATTTT.

The genes are TRBV28 and TRBJ2-7, with D perhaps TRBD2 (6 bases). Germline loops: CDR1 MDHEN, CDR2 SYDVKM. The germline V and J ends were trimmed by 3 bases and 0 bases, with 15 bases remaining between them. The CDR3 runs to 16 residues. The CDR3 reads CASSFTGGANSYEQYF. The CDR3 region has the DNA TGTGCCAGCAGTTTTACGGGCGGGGCCAACTCCTACGAGCAGTACTTC.

The CDR3 DNA reads TGTGCCAGCTCACCGCGGGACGGGACGAACACTGAAGCTTTCTTT. This translates into CASSPRDGTNTEAFF. The chain is built from TRBV18 and TRBJ1-1; a weak D match, TRBD1 (5 bases). The CDR3 has 15 residues. V shed 3 bases and J shed 1 base, with 12 bases lying between them. In germline, CDR1 is KGHSH, CDR2 LQKENI.

CDR3 amino acids: CASSAGQGIYGYTF. As DNA, the CDR3 is TGTGCCAGCAGTGCGGGACAGGGGATCTATGGCTACACCTTC. V is TRBV6-1 and J is TRBJ1-2, with TRBD1 matching over 10 bases. The trim removed 4 bases at V and 4 bases at J, leaving 3 bases unmatched. Germline CDR1 reads MNHNS; CDR2 reads SASEGT. The CDR3 covers 14 residues.

This clone showed up just a few times. This rearrangement joins TRBV6-1 to TRBJ2-7, with TRBD1 matching 11 bases. Germline assignment: CDR1 MNHNS and CDR2 SASEGT. J gave up 6 bases and V 4 bases, and 8 bases lay outside the gene matches. This CDR3 comprises 15 residues. The CDR3 protein is CASSAAGTGGREQYF. The CDR3 DNA follows: TGTGCCAGCAGTGCAGCCGGGACAGGGGGACGCGAGCAGTACTTC.

This clone was detected a few times. This chain connects TRBV7-2 to TRBJ1-5, with D possibly TRBD1 on 5 matching bases. Germline V gene sequence: CDR1 SGHTA, CDR2 FQGNSA. This CDR3 spans 15 amino acids. V was trimmed by 1 base and J by 3 bases, leaving 10 bases between them. In DNA, the CDR3 is TGTGCCAGCAGCTTAGGACAGACAGTCAATCAGCCCCAGCATTTT. Encoded protein: CASSLGQTVNQPQHF. Using reference TRBV7-2 and TRBJ1-5 for the parts outside the CDR3, the full variable domain is GAGVSQSPSNKVTEKGKDVELRCDPISGHTALYWYRQSLGQGLEFLIYFQGNSAPDKSGLPSDRFSAERTGGSVSTLTIQRTQQEDSAVYLCASSLGQTVNQPQHFGDGTRLSIL.

This clone has a handful of counts. This chain joins TRBV10-3 and TRBJ1-1, with D hard to call. Germline V gene lookup returns CDR1 ENHRY and CDR2 SYGVKD. The CDR3 is 14 amino acids. The germline V and J ends were trimmed by 0 bases and 7 bases, with 12 bases remaining between them. Here the CDR3 DNA reads TGTGCCATCAGTGAGTCCATCTCGGGGAATGAAGCTTTCTTT. This translates into CAISESISGNEAFF.

The chain combines TRBV6-6 with TRBJ1-2; D is possibly TRBD1 (5 bases). The germline CDR1 and CDR2 sequences are MNHNY and SVGAGI (reference sequence). The length of the CDR3 is 13 residues. V shed 11 bases and J shed 4 bases, with 17 bases lying between them. The CDR3 sequence: CASHAAGRYGYTF. The CDR3 DNA is TGTGCCTCCCACGCAGCAGGGCGCTATGGCTACACCTTC.